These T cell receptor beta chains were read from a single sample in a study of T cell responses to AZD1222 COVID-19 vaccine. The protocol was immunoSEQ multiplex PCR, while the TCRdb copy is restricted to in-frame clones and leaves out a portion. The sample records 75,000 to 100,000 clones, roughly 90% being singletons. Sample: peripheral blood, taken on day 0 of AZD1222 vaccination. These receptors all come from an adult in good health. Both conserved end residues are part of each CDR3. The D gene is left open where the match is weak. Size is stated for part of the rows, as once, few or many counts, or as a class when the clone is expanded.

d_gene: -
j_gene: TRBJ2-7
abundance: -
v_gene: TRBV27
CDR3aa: CASSFRGASSYEQYF
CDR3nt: TGTGCCAGCAGTTTTAGGGGGGCCTCTTCCTACGAGCAGTACTTC

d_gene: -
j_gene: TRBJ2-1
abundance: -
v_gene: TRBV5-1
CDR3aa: CASSFSLAFVDEQFF
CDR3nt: TGCGCCAGCAGCTTTTCGCTAGCGTTCGTGGATGAGCAGTTCTTC

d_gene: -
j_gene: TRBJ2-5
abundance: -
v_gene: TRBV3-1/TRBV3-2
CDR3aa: CASSLGVGGETQYF
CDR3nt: TGTGCCAGCAGCCTTGGGGTAGGTGGCGAGACCCAGTACTTC

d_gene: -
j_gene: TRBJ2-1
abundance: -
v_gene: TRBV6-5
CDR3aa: CASTGETYNEQFF
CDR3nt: TGTGCCAGCACGGGGGAGACTTACAATGAGCAGTTCTTC

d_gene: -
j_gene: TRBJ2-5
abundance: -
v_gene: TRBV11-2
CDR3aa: CASSPRERQGEQYF
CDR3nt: TGTGCCAGCAGCCCCCGGGAGCGTCAAGGGGAGCAGTACTTC

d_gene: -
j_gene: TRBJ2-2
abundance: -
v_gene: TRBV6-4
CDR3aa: CASSESWENGELFF
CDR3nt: TGTGCCAGCAGTGAGTCCTGGGAAAACGGGGAGCTGTTTTTT

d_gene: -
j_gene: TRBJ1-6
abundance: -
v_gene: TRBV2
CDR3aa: CASSSNSPLHF
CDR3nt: TGTGCCAGCAGTTCTAATTCACCCCTCCACTTT

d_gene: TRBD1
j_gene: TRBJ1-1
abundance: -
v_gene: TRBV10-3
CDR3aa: CAVGTEPMNTEAFF
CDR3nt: TGTGCCGTAGGGACAGAACCCATGAACACTGAAGCTTTCTTT

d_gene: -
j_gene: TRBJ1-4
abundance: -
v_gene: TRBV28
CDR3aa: CASSLVGDGEKLFF
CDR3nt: TGTGCCAGCAGTTTGGTAGGGGATGGTGAAAAACTGTTTTTT

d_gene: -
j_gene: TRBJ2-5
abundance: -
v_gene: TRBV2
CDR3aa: CASSELRETQYF
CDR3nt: TGTGCCAGCAGTGAACTCCGGGAGACCCAGTACTTC

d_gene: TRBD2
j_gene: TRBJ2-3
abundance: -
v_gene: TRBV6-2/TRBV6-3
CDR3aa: CASSFLVSPGTSFTDTQYF
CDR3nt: TGTGCCAGCAGTTTTCTAGTATCACCGGGGACTAGCTTCACAGATACGCAGTATTTT

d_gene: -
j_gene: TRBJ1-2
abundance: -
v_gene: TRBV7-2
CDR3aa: CASSRYMGDGYTF
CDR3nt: TGTGCCAGCAGCCGGTACATGGGCGACGGCTACACCTTC

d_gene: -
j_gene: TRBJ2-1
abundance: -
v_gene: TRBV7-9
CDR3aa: CASSDPGTYNEQFF
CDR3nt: TGTGCCAGCAGCGATCCGGGGACATACAATGAGCAGTTCTTC

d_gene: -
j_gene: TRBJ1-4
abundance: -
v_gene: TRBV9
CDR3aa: CASSADSEKLFF
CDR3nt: TGTGCCAGCAGCGCGGACAGTGAAAAACTGTTTTTT

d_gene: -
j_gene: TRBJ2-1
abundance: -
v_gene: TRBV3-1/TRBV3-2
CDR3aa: CASSQEGRVLNEQFF
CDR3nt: TGTGCCAGCAGCCAAGAGGGAAGGGTCCTCAATGAGCAGTTCTTC

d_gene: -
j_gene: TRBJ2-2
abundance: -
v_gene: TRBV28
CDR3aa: CASRGGNTGELFF
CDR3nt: TGTGCCAGCAGAGGGGGTAACACCGGGGAGCTGTTTTTT

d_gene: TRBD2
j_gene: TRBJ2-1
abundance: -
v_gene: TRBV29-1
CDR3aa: CSVATGASGNNEQFF
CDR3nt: TGCAGCGTTGCGACGGGTGCTAGCGGGAACAATGAGCAGTTCTTC

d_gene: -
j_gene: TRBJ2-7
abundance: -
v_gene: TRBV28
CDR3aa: CASSRAGVGEQYF
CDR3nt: TGTGCCAGCAGCCGAGCCGGGGTGGGCGAGCAGTACTTC

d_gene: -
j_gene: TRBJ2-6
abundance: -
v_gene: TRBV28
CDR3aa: CASGSGDGANVLTF
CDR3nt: TGTGCCAGCGGGTCCGGGGATGGGGCCAACGTCCTGACTTTC

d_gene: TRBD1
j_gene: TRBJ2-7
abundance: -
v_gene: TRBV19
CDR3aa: CASSITRTGLRSYEQYF
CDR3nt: TGTGCCAGTAGTATAACCCGGACAGGCCTTCGCTCCTACGAGCAGTACTTC

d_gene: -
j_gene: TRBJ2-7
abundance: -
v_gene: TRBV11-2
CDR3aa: CASSPPPRISEQYF
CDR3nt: TGTGCCAGCAGCCCTCCCCCTAGGATATCCGAGCAGTACTTC

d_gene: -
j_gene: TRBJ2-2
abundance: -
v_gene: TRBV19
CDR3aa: CASISRTHTGELFF
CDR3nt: TGTGCCAGCATCTCCCGGACACACACCGGGGAGCTGTTTTTT

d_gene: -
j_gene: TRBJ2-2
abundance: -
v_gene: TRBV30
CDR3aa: CAWRGVGRGTGELFF
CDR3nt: TGTGCCTGGAGAGGGGTGGGGCGCGGCACCGGGGAGCTGTTTTTT

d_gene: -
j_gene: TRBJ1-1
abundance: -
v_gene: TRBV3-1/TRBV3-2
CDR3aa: CASSQPEAFF
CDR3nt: TGTGCCAGCAGTCAGCCTGAAGCTTTCTTT

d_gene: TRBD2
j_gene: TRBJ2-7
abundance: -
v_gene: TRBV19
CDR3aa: CASSSASGSYEQYF
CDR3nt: TGTGCCAGTAGTTCGGCTAGCGGGTCCTACGAGCAGTACTTC

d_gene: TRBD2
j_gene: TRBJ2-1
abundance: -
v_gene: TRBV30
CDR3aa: CAWNRRASGRSGNEQFF
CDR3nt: TGTGCCTGGAACCGGAGGGCTAGCGGGAGATCCGGTAATGAGCAGTTCTTC

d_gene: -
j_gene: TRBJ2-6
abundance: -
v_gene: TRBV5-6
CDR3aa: CASSAGPFPSGANVLTF
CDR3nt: TGTGCCAGCAGCGCCGGGCCTTTTCCCTCTGGGGCCAACGTCCTGACTTTC

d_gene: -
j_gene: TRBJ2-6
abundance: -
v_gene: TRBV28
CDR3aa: CASSLQGPGANVLTF
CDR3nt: TGTGCCAGCAGTTTACAAGGGCCCGGGGCCAACGTCCTGACTTTC

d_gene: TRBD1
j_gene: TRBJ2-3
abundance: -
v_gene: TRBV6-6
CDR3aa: CASSIRTGGGTDTQYF
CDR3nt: TGTGCCAGCAGTATACGGACAGGGGGCGGCACAGATACGCAGTATTTT

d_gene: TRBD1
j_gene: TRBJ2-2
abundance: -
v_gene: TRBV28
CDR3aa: CASSLGGTRGYTGELFF
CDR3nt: TGTGCCAGCAGCCTTGGGGGCACCAGGGGGTACACCGGGGAGCTGTTTTTT

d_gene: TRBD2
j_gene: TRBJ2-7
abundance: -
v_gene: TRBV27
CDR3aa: CASSPAGGSEQYF
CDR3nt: TGTGCCAGCAGCCCAGCCGGGGGGAGCGAGCAGTACTTC

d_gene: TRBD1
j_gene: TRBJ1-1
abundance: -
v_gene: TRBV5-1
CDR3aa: CASSLEGQGLAFF
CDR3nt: TGCGCCAGCAGCCTTGAGGGACAGGGGCTAGCTTTCTTT

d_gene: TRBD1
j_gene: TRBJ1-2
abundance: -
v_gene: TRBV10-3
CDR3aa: CAISATGGSGYTF
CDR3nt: TGTGCCATCAGTGCCACAGGGGGGTCTGGCTACACCTTC

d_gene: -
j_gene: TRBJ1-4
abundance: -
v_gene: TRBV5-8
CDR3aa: CASSRIVGRSTNEKLFF
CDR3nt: TGTGCCAGCAGCCGCATCGTTGGCCGATCAACTAATGAAAAACTGTTTTTT

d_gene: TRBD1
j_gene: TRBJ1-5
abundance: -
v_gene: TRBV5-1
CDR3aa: CASSLGTGDPSNQPQHF
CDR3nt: TGCGCCAGCAGCTTGGGGACAGGGGACCCTTCCAATCAGCCCCAGCATTTT

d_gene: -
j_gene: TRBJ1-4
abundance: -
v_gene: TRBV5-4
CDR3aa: CASSGGGSKQEKLFF
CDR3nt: TGTGCCAGCAGCGGTGGAGGGTCTAAACAGGAAAAACTGTTTTTT

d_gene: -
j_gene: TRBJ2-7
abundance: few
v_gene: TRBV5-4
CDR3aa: CASSHPPRTYEQYF
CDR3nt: TGTGCCAGCAGCCACCCCCCGAGGACCTACGAGCAGTACTTC

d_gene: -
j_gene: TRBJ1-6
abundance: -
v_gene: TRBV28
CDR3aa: CASKLGQGRSPLHF
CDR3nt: TGTGCCAGCAAATTGGGTCAGGGGCGGTCACCCCTCCACTTT

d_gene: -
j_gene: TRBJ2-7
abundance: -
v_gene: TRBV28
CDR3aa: CASSPGSYEQYF
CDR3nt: TGTGCCAGCAGTCCAGGTTCCTACGAGCAGTACTTC

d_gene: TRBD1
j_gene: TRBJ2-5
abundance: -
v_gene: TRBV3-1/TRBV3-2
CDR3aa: CASSPRRTGQETQYF
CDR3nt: TGTGCCAGCAGCCCTAGAAGGACAGGGCAAGAGACCCAGTACTTC

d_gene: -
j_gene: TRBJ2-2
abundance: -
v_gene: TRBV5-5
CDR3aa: CASSPPGRDTGELFF
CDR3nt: TGTGCCAGCAGCCCCCCAGGGCGGGACACCGGGGAGCTGTTTTTT

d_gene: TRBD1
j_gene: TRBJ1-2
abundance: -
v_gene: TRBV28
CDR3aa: CASMTGGRYGYTF
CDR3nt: TGTGCCAGCATGACAGGGGGCAGATATGGCTACACCTTC

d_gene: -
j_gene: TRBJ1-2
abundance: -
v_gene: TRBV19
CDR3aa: CASSMFQENYGYTF
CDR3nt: TGTGCCAGTAGTATGTTCCAGGAAAACTATGGCTACACCTTC

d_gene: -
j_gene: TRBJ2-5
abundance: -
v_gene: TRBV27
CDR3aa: CASSLRQEETQYF
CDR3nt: TGTGCCAGCAGTCTGAGGCAGGAAGAGACCCAGTACTTC

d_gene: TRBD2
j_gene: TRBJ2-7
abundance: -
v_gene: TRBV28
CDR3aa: CASRLAGAGRTYEQYF
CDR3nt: TGTGCCAGCAGGCTAGCGGGAGCAGGGAGGACATACGAGCAGTACTTC

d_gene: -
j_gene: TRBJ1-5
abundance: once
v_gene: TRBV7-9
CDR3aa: CASSFTGNQPQHF
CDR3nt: TGTGCCAGCAGCTTCACAGGCAATCAGCCCCAGCATTTT

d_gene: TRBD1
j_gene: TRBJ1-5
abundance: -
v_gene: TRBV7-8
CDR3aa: CASSRTGSNQPQHF
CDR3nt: TGTGCCAGCAGCAGGACAGGGAGCAATCAGCCCCAGCATTTT

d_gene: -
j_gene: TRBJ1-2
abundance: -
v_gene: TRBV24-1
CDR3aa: CATSQGRDGYTF
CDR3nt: TGTGCCACCAGTCAGGGGCGGGATGGCTACACCTTC

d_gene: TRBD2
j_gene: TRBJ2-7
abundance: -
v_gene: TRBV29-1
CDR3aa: CSVVTGTSGNYEQYF
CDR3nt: TGCAGCGTCGTGACCGGGACTAGCGGGAACTACGAGCAGTACTTC

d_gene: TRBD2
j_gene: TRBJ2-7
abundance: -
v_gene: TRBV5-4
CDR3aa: CASSHSGRANGEQYF
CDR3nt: TGTGCCAGCAGCCACAGCGGGAGGGCCAACGGGGAGCAGTACTTC

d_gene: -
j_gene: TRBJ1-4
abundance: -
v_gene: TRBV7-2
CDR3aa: CASSSNGGAGEKLFF
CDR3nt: TGTGCCAGCAGCTCCAATGGGGGGGCGGGTGAAAAACTGTTTTTT

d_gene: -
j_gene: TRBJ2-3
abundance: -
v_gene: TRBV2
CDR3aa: CASMGLAVPISTDTQYF
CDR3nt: TGTGCCAGCATGGGGCTAGCCGTGCCGATTAGCACAGATACGCAGTATTTT

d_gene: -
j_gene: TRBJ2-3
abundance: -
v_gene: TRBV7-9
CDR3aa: CASSTREFADTQYF
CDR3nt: TGTGCCAGCAGCACCCGGGAGTTCGCAGATACGCAGTATTTT

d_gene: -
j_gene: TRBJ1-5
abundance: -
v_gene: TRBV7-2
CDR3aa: CASSIPAINQPQHF
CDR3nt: TGTGCCAGCAGTATTCCGGCTATTAATCAGCCCCAGCATTTT

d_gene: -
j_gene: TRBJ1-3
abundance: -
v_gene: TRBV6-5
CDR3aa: CASSRRGGGNTIYF
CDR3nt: TGTGCCAGCAGTCGCAGGGGAGGCGGAAACACCATATATTTT

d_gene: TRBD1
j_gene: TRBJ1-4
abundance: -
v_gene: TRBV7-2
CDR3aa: CASSPDRGPEKLFF
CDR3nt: TGTGCCAGCAGTCCGGACAGGGGGCCTGAAAAACTGTTTTTT

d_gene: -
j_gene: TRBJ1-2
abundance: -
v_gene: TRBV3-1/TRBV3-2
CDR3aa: CASSLGRAENYGYTF
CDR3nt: TGTGCCAGCAGCCTGGGGAGGGCAGAGAACTATGGCTACACCTTC

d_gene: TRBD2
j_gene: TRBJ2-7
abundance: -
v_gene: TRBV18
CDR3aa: CASSPPGWEGTYEQYF
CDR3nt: TGTGCCAGCTCACCACCCGGTTGGGAGGGCACCTACGAGCAGTACTTC

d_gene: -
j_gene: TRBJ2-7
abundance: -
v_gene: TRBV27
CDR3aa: CASSFSRTYEQYF
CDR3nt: TGTGCCAGCAGTTTTAGCAGGACCTACGAGCAGTACTTC

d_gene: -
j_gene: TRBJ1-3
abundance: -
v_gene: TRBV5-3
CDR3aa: CARTINRDGNTIYF
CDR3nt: TGTGCCAGAACTATTAACAGGGATGGAAACACCATATATTTT